This passage covers 13 T cell receptor beta chains from one sample sequenced in a study of radiation and T cells in renal cell carcinoma. Measured with immunoSEQ multiplex PCR; TCRdb has only the in-frame clones, and not every one. Among around 120,000 clones listed, 75% to 90% were seen once. Time point denoted: blood 2 weeks post-SBRT. Treatment specified: 15 Gy SBRT to primary tumor, nephrectomy 4 weeks later. The sample here was blood, taken from a patient whose treatment included radiotherapy and nephrectomy. These receptors all stem from a woman in her fifties or sixties with renal cell carcinoma.

The chain uses TRBV27 and TRBJ2-5; D is possibly TRBD2 (6 bases). V dropped 6 bases and J dropped 1 base, with 15 bases sitting between them. CDR3 length: 15 amino acids. Germline-derived CDR1 and CDR2 are MNHEY and SMNVEV (reference sequence). CDR3 coding DNA: TGTGCCAGCAGGGGGACGGACGGGGGCCAAGAGACCCAGTACTTC. This translates into CASRGTDGGQETQYF.

This clone occurred many times. V usage is TRBV6-5 and J usage is TRBJ2-7; tentative D call: TRBD1 (6 bases). The ends were cut back, 6 bases at V and 2 bases at J, with 17 bases in the middle. This CDR3 region has 15 residues. Looked up from germline, CDR1 is MNHEY and CDR2 is SVGAGI. The CDR3 DNA reads as TGTGCCAGCAGATTGGATATGGACAGCACCTACGAGCAGTACTTC. Translating it yields CASRLDMDSTYEQYF.

The chain recombines TRBV6-6 with TRBJ1-3; possible D gene TRBD1, 6 bases. V was clipped by 7 bases and J by 0 bases, with 16 bases between them. CDR3 length: 16 amino acids. Germline CDR1 reads MNHNY; CDR2 reads SVGAGI (reference sequence). For the CDR3, the DNA is TGTGCCAGCACCCATGCTAGGGGGAGCTCTGGAAACACCATATATTTT. Translated: CASTHARGSSGNTIYF.

This clone was seen a single time. Other DNA sequences in this specimen translate into the identical CDR3. The chain uses TRBV4-1 and TRBJ1-1; D is ambiguous. From germline, CDR1 is MGHRA and CDR2 YSYEKL. The V gene lost 1 base and the J gene lost 1 base, with 10 bases spanning the gap. This CDR3 is built from 15 residues. CDR3 residues: CASSQGSGQNTEAFF. The CDR3 nucleotides read TGCGCCAGCAGCCAAGGTTCCGGGCAGAACACTGAAGCTTTCTTT.

The chain has TRBV6-1 and TRBJ2-1, with 8 bases lining up with TRBD2. Trimming at V came to 0 bases and at J to 0 bases, leaving 19 bases not matched to a gene. The CDR3 extends over 22 amino acids. Germline CDR1 reads MNHNS; CDR2 reads SASEGT. The CDR3 DNA follows: TGTGCCAGCAGTGAAGCCCCTTTGCTAGCGGGTGTCCTTCCGAGCTCCTACAATGAGCAGTTCTTC. Encoded protein: CASSEAPLLAGVLPSSYNEQFF.

This rearrangement joins TRBV19 to TRBJ2-6; the D gene could be TRBD1 or TRBD2 (5 bases each). With 5 bases removed from V and 2 bases from J, the gap between germline ends came to 16 bases. CDR1 is LNHDA, CDR2 SQIVND, per germline (reference sequence). The CDR3 length is 17 residues. In DNA form, the CDR3 reads TGTGCCAGTAGTTATCTTCTGGGGGTGGCTGGGGCCAACGTCCTGACTTTC. The encoded protein is CASSYLLGVAGANVLTF.

This rearrangement joins TRBV28 to TRBJ2-5; a possible D gene is TRBD1 (5 bases). Germline CDR1 and CDR2: MDHEN and SYDVKM. This CDR3 has 13 residues. The V end was cut by 2 bases, the J end by 5 bases, with 9 bases between. The CDR3 bases are TGTGCCAGCAGTTTAATACAGGCGGAGACCCAGTACTTC. The encoded protein is CASSLIQAETQYF.

This chain connects TRBV9 to TRBJ2-2, with D perhaps matching TRBD2 (6 bases). The germline V and J ends were trimmed by 1 base and 1 base, with 11 bases remaining between them. The CDR3 has 16 amino acids. The germline CDR1 and CDR2 sequences are SGDLS and YYNGEE. CDR3 in amino acids: CASSVTGTVNTGELFF. The CDR3 DNA sequence: TGTGCCAGCAGCGTAACCGGGACTGTGAACACCGGGGAGCTGTTTTTT.

The chain couples TRBV4-1 to TRBJ1-2, with TRBD1 as a possible D gene (5 bases). The CDR3 runs 16 residues. V was cut by 0 bases and J by 4 bases, with 15 bases left in between. The germline V gene has CDR1 MGHRA and CDR2 YSYEKL. CDR3 coding DNA: TGCGCCAGCAGCCAAGAAGTGGCAGGGTCGCCCTATGGCTACACCTTC. It yields the protein CASSQEVAGSPYGYTF.

This clone has a handful of counts. Other DNA sequences in this sample translate to the same CDR3. The genes are TRBV5-5 and TRBJ1-5; 9 bases align to TRBD1. This CDR3 spans 15 amino acids. V lost 1 base, J lost 4 bases, and 3 bases stayed unmatched. CDR1 is SGHKS and CDR2 is YYEKEE in the germline V gene (reference sequence). The DNA for the CDR3 is TGTGCCAGCAGCTTGACAGGGACAGGGAATCAGCCCCAGCATTTT. Its translation is CASSLTGTGNQPQHF.

The V call is TRBV2, the J call TRBJ2-5, with a weak D call TRBD2 (5 bases). Germline V gene data show CDR1 as SNHLY and CDR2 as FYNNEI. The CDR3 contains 13 residues. V shed 5 bases and J shed 4 bases, with 11 bases lying between them. In DNA form, the CDR3 reads TGTGCCAGCAGTTGGACTTCGGGAGAGACCCAGTACTTC. It yields the protein CASSWTSGETQYF.

CDR3: CASSYSSAGRETQYF. CDR3 nucleotides: TGTGCCAGCAGTTACTCTTCGGCAGGGAGAGAGACCCAGTACTTC. This rearrangement joins TRBV6-6 to TRBJ2-5, with D perhaps assigned TRBD1 or TRBD2 (5 bases each). The CDR3 totals 15 residues. CDR1 is MNHNY and CDR2 is SVGAGI in the germline V gene (reference sequence). The V end was cut by 0 bases, the J end by 4 bases, with 12 bases between.

The chain links TRBV19 to TRBJ2-7; TRBD1 matches at 9 bases. Trimming took 6 bases from V and 7 from J; bases not matched to a gene: 10. This CDR3 has 14 residues. Germline-derived CDR1 and CDR2 are LNHDA and SQIVND (reference sequence). CDR3 in amino acids: CASRRTGEGEEQYF. CDR3 nucleotides: TGTGCCAGTAGACGGACAGGGGAGGGTGAGGAGCAGTACTTC.